This is a list of T cell receptor beta chains from one sample in a study of cytomegalovirus exposure and HLA in healthy donors. The repertoire was sequenced with immunoSEQ multiplex PCR; TCRdb's copy has only in-frame clones and lacks some. This sample has more than 95,000 clones; approximately 94% occur once, and the top ten carry over 1%. The sequenced sample consisted of PBMCs. Receptors were obtained from a woman between 18 and 29 years old in good health and CMV-seronegative. The CDR3 runs from the conserved cysteine through the conserved F or W. The order of the fields is V gene, J gene, CDR3 protein.

>TRBV11-2|TRBJ2-7
CASSLVPSYEQYF
>TRBV27|TRBJ2-1
CASSLDLSSYNEQFF
>TRBV7-2|TRBJ2-7
CASSLLAGAYEQYF
>TRBV7-3|TRBJ2-3
CASSLRLESDTQYF
>TRBV9|TRBJ1-1
CASSAQGYTEAFF
>TRBV4-1|TRBJ1-3
CASSQAGQASGNTIYF
>TRBV19|TRBJ2-1
CASTPVGGLNNEQFF
>TRBV19|TRBJ2-7
CASSSRHSPYEQYF
>TRBV13|TRBJ2-7
CASSPRDRHYEQYF
>TRBV15|TRBJ2-4
CATSREQGQNIQYF
>TRBV28|TRBJ1-1
CAIAGGGTEAFF
>TRBV28|TRBJ1-2
CASSSTTGNYGYTF
>TRBV5-8|TRBJ1-5
CASSLVGTGKQPQHF
>TRBV4-1|TRBJ2-6
CASSRLWDSTSGANVLTF
>TRBV6-5|TRBJ2-2
CASTPSTSGRTGLFF
>TRBV2|TRBJ2-1
CASSESAVFSGRVNEQFF
>TRBV7-9|TRBJ2-3
CASSFSDTQYF
>TRBV10-3|TRBJ1-2
CAISSGTENYGYTF
>TRBV7-9|TRBJ2-5
CASSLGAGGLETQYF
>TRBV28|TRBJ2-7
CASSLGAGVGEQYF
>TRBV28|TRBJ2-5
CASSILVQREETQYF
>TRBV27|TRBJ2-7
CASSLRQGYEQYF
>TRBV18|TRBJ1-1
CASSPIGTGRGSTEAFF
>TRBV11-2|TRBJ2-7
CASSLGAVYGQGSSYEQYF